Detailed here is one T cell receptor beta chain. Its recognized antigen is unknown. No much larger clone exists at a distance of one base, and base qualities are not known. Libraries were constructed by 5' RACE. Instrument on record: Illumina HiSeq 2500. A second PCR of roughly 6 to 11 cycles was performed with a sample-barcoded 5' primer and a J-beta primer mix. A template-switch 5' adaptor carrying 12 random nucleotides introduced a unique molecular identifier onto each TCR beta cDNA molecule. At least 2.5 million CDR3-containing paired-end reads were obtained from each sample. The Mint cDNA synthesis kit, primed by a TRBC-specific oligonucleotide, was used to synthesize first-strand cDNA from all RNA. Following uracil-DNA glycosylase treatment, a first 18-cycle PCR with universal primers M1SS and BC2_uni_R was performed on all cDNA. The study's processing was this. Each sample was normalized by randomly selecting 1 million high-quality reads, each carrying a distinct molecular identifier. Instead of being binned into consensus sequences, reads that shared molecular identifiers were thrown out. MiTCR, set to a Q25 quality threshold and the strictest error-elimination algorithm, was used for CDR3 identification, clonotype clustering and error correction. A nonparametric unseen species model using Euler transformation provided a lower-bound estimate of total TCR beta diversity. TCRdb trimmed the raw reads at Q25, called clones with MiXCR and kept productive beta chains. Identical CDR3 protein sequences are pooled into one entry, listed with their most common genes and DNA. TCRdb's processing, not the study's, gives the V and J calls here. The sample includes around 1,600,000 distinct CDR3 sequences, with approximately 42% observed a single time. About 3.8% of the sample lies in the top ten.

This record comes from a study of blood T cells in healthy people across ages (dated by TCRdb to about 2015). Looking at the study overall: Template switching captured roughly one uniquely barcoded TCR beta cDNA molecule per two T cells in model experiments. Donors of different ages were randomly distributed across sequencing lanes to avoid experimental bias. For two donors (one aged 18 to 29 and one aged 80 or older), the study analyzed two additional independent replicas of 1 million unique cDNA reads from the same blood draw. To track age-related changes in TCR beta repertoire diversity, the study relied on deep sequencing normalized with unique cDNA molecular identifiers. The donors were divided into four age groups: young (average around 15 years), middle-aged (approximately 42), aged (approximately 62) and long-lived (more than 75). What the study reported, not specific to this receptor: Estimates of total diversity based on one million sequenced T cells were regarded as lower bounds and as underestimates. Compared with the aged group, the long-lived group had more naive CD4+ T cells, fewer expanded clones and increased TCR diversity, suggesting age selection. Because the CMV infection status of the donors was unknown, age-related changes in expanded clonotypes may potentially have been confounded. Bulk unsorted PBMC profiling prevented conclusive comparison of naive and antigen-experienced compartments. As age increased, observed TCR beta diversity per million T cells dropped in a roughly linear way, and a significant reduction was already evident by age 40. There was a strong correlation between observed TCR beta diversity and the percentage of naive T cells measured by flow cytometry.

The 39 donors, aged roughly 6 to 95 years, were systemically healthy Caucasian individuals from Russia. Approximately 9.3 milliliters of peripheral blood were collected from each donor into EDTA-treated Vacutainer tubes. Ficoll-Paque density-gradient centrifugation was used to isolate PBMCs, with at least 7 million per sample. Trizol reagent was used to extract total RNA from the PBMCs, yielding at least 5 micrograms per sample. Naive CD45RAhigh/CD27high T cell percentages were measured by flow cytometry on a PBMC aliquot from every donor. V has 1 base trimmed and J has 4 bases trimmed; junction bases matching no gene number 9. Measured from the cysteine to the phenylalanine, the CDR3 is 17 residues long. The sequence is cut down to CDR3 DNA, 51 bases in frame from base 1. Reading the germline V gene gives CDR1 SGHTA and CDR2 FQGNSA.

The receptor's source is a woman younger than 30 in good health. Sequenced: blood. The chain was built from TRBV7-2 and TRBJ2-1; TRBD2 agrees with 8 junctional bases. The nucleotides are TGTGCCAGCAGCTTAGTGGGAGCGGGAGTAGGTTACAATGAGCAGTTCTTC. Its translation reads: CASSLVGAGVGYNEQFF.